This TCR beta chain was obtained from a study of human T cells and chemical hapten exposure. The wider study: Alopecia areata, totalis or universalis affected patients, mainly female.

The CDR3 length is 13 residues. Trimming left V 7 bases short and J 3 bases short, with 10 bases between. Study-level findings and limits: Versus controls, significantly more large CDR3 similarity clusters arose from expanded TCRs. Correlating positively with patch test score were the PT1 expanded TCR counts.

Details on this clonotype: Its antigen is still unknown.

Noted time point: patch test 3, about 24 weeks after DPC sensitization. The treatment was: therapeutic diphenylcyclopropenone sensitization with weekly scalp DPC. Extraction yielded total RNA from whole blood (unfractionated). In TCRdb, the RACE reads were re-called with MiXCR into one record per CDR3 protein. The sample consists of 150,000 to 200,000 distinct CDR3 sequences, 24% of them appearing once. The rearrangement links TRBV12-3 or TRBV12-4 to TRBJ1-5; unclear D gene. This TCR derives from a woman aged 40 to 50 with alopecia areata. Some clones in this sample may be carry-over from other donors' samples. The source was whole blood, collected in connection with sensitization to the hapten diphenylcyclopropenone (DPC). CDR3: CASMWTPNQPQHF. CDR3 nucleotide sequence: TGTGCCAGCATGTGGACCCCCAATCAGCCCCAGCATTTT.